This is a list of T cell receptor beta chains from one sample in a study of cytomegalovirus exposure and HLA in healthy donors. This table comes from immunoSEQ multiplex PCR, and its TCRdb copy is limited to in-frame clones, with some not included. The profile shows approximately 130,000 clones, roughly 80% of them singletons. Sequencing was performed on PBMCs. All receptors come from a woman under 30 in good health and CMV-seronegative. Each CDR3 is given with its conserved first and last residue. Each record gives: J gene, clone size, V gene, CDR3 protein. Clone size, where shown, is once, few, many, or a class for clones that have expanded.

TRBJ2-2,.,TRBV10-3,CAISVLNTGELFF
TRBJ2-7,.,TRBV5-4,CASSWAGAYEQYF
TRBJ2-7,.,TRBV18,CASSPNRDLHEQYF
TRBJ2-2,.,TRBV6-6,CASSRQGPGELFF
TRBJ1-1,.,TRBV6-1,CANSRGVNTEAFF
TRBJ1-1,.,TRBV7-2,CASSLRTGGWTEAFF
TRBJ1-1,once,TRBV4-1,CASSQDSGEYSEAFF
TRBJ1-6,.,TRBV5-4,CASGAHNSPLHF
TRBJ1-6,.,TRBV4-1,CASSQEAQGGGYNSPLHF
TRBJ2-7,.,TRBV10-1,CASSENTYEQYF
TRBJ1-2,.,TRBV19,CASSITGINYGYTF
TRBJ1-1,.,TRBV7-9,CASSFDGMNTEAFF
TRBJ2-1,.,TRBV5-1,CASSSGALGGEYNEQFF
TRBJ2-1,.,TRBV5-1,CASSSGQLYNEQFF
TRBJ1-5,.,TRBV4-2,CASSQVVAEGRMPQHF
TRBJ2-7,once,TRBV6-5,CASRRDSVGNEQYF
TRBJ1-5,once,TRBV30,CAWSVRGSKGPQPQHF
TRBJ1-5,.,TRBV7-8,CASTERQGAHQPQHF
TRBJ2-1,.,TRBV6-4,CASSEWDRGRNEQFF
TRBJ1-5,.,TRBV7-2,CASSLAGQLNQPQHF
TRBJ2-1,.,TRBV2,CAGSTPTSGNNEQFF
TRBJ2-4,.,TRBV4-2,CASSQDRRGRENIQYF
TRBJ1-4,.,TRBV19,CASSIGLLNEKLFF
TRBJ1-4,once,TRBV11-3,CASSPHEKLFF
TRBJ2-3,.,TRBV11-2,CASSRSILGQSTDTQYF
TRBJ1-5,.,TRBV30,CAWRPGHGNQPQHF
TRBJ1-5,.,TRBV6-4,CASSPGGEGQPQHF
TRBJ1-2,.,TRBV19,CASSLQGHGYTF
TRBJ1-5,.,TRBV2,CASSDERNQPQHF
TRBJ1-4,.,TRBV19,CASEDREKLFF
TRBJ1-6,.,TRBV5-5,CASSLGVGGGNSPLHF
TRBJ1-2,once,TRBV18,CASSPRTDRNGYTF
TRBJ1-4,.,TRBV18,CASSPYGTGSSPFNEKLFF
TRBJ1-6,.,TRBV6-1,CASTEPGQVNSPLHF
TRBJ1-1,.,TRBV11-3,CASSLWGDNTEAFF
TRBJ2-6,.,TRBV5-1,CASSLIPPSSGANVLTF
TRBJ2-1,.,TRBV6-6,CASRAGLAGGEQFF
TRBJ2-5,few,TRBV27,CASRTRRDQETQYF
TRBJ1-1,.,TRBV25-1,CASSTGSLNTEAFF
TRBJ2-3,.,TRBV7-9,CASSSTFSDMLSDTQYF
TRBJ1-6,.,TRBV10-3,CAISPAGTGLNSPLHF
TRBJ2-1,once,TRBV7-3,CASSFGGSGGNEQFF
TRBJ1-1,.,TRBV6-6,CASSYGRLYTEAFF
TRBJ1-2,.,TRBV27,CASGDSRGGYTF
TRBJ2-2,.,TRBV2,CASRGRDFSGELFF